This entry is about one T cell receptor beta chain. Its antigen is as yet unknown. The data derive from a study of Ad26.COV2.S vaccination and SARS-CoV-2 variants. Treatment: 15 to 20 received Ad26.COV2.S at low or high dose, single or two shots; 5 received placebo; per-sample allocation not given. Repertoires come from day 63 after the first vaccine or placebo injection. As its vector, the vaccine had Ad26, which expressed Wuhan-strain SARS-CoV-2 spike. The data were produced by immunoSEQ multiplex PCR, yet TCRdb's version contains in-frame clones alone and is incomplete. Of over 250,000 clones in the sample, about 90% were seen once. The study's findings and limits: Reportedly, spike-specific CD8+ and CD4+ T cell responses achieved substantial breadth once vaccination had taken place. Recipients of vaccine and of placebo showed similar breadth of their non-spike TCR repertoires.

The sequencing here drew on peripheral blood, taken in a trial of Ad26.COV2.S vaccine versus placebo. This sequence was found in a person between 18 and 60 years old who received the Ad26.COV2.S COVID-19 vaccine or a placebo.

The CDR3 sequence: CASRDRGSPLHF. CDR3 DNA sequence: TGTGCCAGCAGGGACAGGGGATCACCCCTCCACTTT. The chain couples TRBV2 to TRBJ1-6; 9 nucleotides agree with TRBD1. In germline, CDR1 is SNHLY, CDR2 FYNNEI. CDR3 length: 12 amino acids. Germline trimming cut 6 bases from V and 10 bases from J; bases unmatched to any gene: 1.